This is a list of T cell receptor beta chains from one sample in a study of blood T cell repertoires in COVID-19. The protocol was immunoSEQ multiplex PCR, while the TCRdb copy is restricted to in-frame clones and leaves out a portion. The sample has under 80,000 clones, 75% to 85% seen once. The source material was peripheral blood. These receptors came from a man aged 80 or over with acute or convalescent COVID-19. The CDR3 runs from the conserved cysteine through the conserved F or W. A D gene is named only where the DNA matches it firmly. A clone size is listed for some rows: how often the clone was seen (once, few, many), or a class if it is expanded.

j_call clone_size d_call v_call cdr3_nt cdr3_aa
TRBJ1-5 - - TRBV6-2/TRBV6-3 TGTGCCAGCAGTTACCAGACTGGGGGGAATCAGCCCCAGCATTTT CASSYQTGGNQPQHF
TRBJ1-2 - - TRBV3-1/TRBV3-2 TGTGCCAGCAGCTCCGTAATAGTGGATGGCTACACCTTC CASSSVIVDGYTF
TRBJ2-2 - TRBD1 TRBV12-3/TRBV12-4 TGTGCCAGCAGCCGACAGGGGCCCGGGGAGCTGTTTTTT CASSRQGPGELFF
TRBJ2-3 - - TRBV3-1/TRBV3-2 TGTGCCAGCAGCCACCGAGCCCAGGGGGATACGCAGTATTTT CASSHRAQGDTQYF
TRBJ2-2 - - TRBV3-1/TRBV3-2 TGTGCCAGCAGCCAAAGCAGGTCCGGCGGGGAGCTGTTTTTT CASSQSRSGGELFF
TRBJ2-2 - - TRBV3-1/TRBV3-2 TGTGCCAGCAGCCAAGCGAGCGCGGGGATCGGGGAGCTGTTTTTT CASSQASAGIGELFF
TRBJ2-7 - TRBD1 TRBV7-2 TGTGCCAGCAGCCAACAGGGGGATTCAGGCGAGCAGTACTTC CASSQQGDSGEQYF
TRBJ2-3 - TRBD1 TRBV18 TGTGCCAGCTCACCAGACAGGGGGGACACGCAGTATTTT CASSPDRGDTQYF
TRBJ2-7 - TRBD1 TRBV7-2 TGTGCCAGCAGCCAAGGACAGGGTACCTACGAGCAGTACTTC CASSQGQGTYEQYF
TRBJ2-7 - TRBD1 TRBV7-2 TGTGCCAGCAGCCTTCCGGGACAGCTATACGAGCAGTACTTC CASSLPGQLYEQYF
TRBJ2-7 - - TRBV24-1 TGTGCCACCAGTGACTATGACAGCTACGAGCAGTACTTC CATSDYDSYEQYF
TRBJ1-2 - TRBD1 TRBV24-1 TGTGCCACCAGTGATCGGACAGGGTTGACTGGCTACACCTTC CATSDRTGLTGYTF
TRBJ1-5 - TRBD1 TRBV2 TGTGCCAGCAGGGAGGACAGGGGAAATCAGCCCCAGCATTTT CASREDRGNQPQHF
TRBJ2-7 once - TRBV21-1 TGTGCCAGCAGCAAAGTGGGACGGGAGGGCCATGCCTACGAGCAGTACTTC CASSKVGREGHAYEQYF
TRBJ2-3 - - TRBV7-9 TGTGCCAGCAGCTTAGAATCGAGGGCAGATACGCAGTATTTT CASSLESRADTQYF